The clone carrying this T cell receptor (beta chain) was observed a few times. Antigen specificity is unknown. Germline trimming cut 0 bases from V and 6 bases from J; bases unmatched to any gene: 11. Germline lookup yields CDR1 SGHRS and CDR2 YFSETQ. The CDR3 is made up of 17 amino acids. This sample was included in a study of T cells in Graves' hyperthyroidism and ophthalmopathy. Orbital computed tomography and thyroid ultrasound, together with serum TRAb and thyroxine and clinical symptoms, were used for diagnoses. Template material for amplifying TCR beta CDR3 regions consisted of RNA transcripts. The study used the HTBI primer set for a first-round RT-PCR of the TCR CDR3. TCRdb analysed the multiplex PCR reads with MiXCR anew, one entry per CDR3 protein. There are around 600,000 distinct CDR3 sequences in the sample; around 15% occur only once, and under 15% lies in the top ten. General study results and limits: In blood, most of the thyroid clonotypes expanded above 0.001 were also present.

The clonotype comes from a woman aged 45-65 years with Graves' ophthalmopathy. Material for sequencing was blood. This chain joins TRBV5-1 and TRBJ2-2; TRBD1 matches at 7 bases. The CDR3 here is CASSLGQTGRVAGELFF. The CDR3 DNA reads as TGCGCCAGCAGCTTGGGGCAGACAGGGCGGGTAGCCGGGGAGCTGTTTTTT. Full variable domain (remainder filled in from reference TRBV5-1 and TRBJ2-2): KAGVTQTPRYLIKTRGQQVTLSCSPISGHRSVSWYQQTPGQGLQFLFEYFSETQRNKGNFPGRFSGRQFSNSRSEMNVSTLELGDSALYLCASSLGQTGRVAGELFFGEGSRLTVL.